These 9 T cell receptor beta chains were sequenced from one sample in a study of PD-1 blockade in classical Hodgkin lymphoma. The repertoire was sequenced with immunoSEQ multiplex PCR; TCRdb's copy has only in-frame clones and lacks some. Altogether under 40,000 clones are present, approximately 90% being singletons, with the ten largest covering around 1.3%. Time point: newly diagnosed, previously untreated cHL patient sample. The study purified CD4+ T cells from thawed PBMCs using magnetic negative selection. Sample: CD4+ T cells from blood. The receptors derive from a human donor with classical Hodgkin lymphoma.

The chain employs TRBV30 and TRBJ1-1; 8 nucleotides line up with TRBD1. CDR1 GTSNPN and CDR2 SVGIG come from the germline V gene (reference sequence). J was trimmed by 4 bases and V by 7 bases; bases with no gene match: 11. CDR3 length equals 14 residues. The CDR3 region has the DNA TGTGCCTTCCATAGGACAGGGCCAATCACTGAAGCTTTCTTT. Its translation is CAFHRTGPITEAFF.

The chain links TRBV5-1 to TRBJ2-5; 11 nucleotides align to TRBD2. Germline lookup yields CDR1 SGHRS and CDR2 YFSETQ. The CDR3 runs to 16 residues. J gave up 5 bases and V 3 bases, and 9 bases lay outside the gene matches. CDR3 sequence reads: CASSSMTSGNGETQYF. CDR3 sequence (DNA): TGCGCCAGCAGCTCCATGACTAGCGGGAATGGGGAGACCCAGTACTTC.

The V gene is TRBV6-5, the J gene TRBJ2-7; D is perhaps TRBD2 (6 bases). The CDR3 runs 11 residues. From germline, CDR1 is MNHEY and CDR2 SVGAGI. The V and J ends lost 8 bases and 7 bases respectively, with 12 bases between them. CDR3 bases: TGTGCCAGCGGGCGACTAGGGGAGCAGTACTTC. Translation: CASGRLGEQYF.

This chain links TRBV5-5 with TRBJ1-2; D gene uncertain. CDR1 and CDR2 from the germline V gene are SGHKS and YYEKEE (reference sequence). This CDR3 is 16 amino acids long. V dropped 4 bases and J dropped 4 bases, with 20 bases sitting between them. The CDR3 bases are TGTGCCAGCAGCCTAACCCCAGGCATTCACCCCTATGGCTACACCTTC. Amino acid sequence: CASSLTPGIHPYGYTF.

The genes are TRBV7-2 and TRBJ2-2; the match to TRBD2 covers 13 bases. CDR1 and CDR2 from the germline V gene are SGHTA and FQGNSA. The CDR3 totals 17 residues. Germline trimming cut 5 bases from V and 3 bases from J; bases unmatched to any gene: 6. The DNA of the CDR3 is TGTGCCAGCAGCATCGGGACTAGCGGGACCCACACCGGGGAGCTGTTTTTT. This encodes CASSIGTSGTHTGELFF.

The chain links TRBV6-4 to TRBJ2-1; weak D call: TRBD1 (5 bases). Germline loops: CDR1 MRHNA, CDR2 SNTAGT. V shed 0 bases and J shed 3 bases, with 12 bases lying between them. The CDR3 sequence is 16 residues long. The CDR3 is CASSDSLVTGYNEQFF. The DNA of the CDR3 is TGTGCCAGCAGTGACTCGCTGGTCACAGGCTACAATGAGCAGTTCTTC.

V gene TRBV6-6 combines with J gene TRBJ1-1, with TRBD1 matching 7 bases. The V and J ends lost 5 bases and 3 bases, in that order; junction bases with no gene match: 3. The CDR3 is made up of 13 amino acids. Germline loops: CDR1 MNHNY, CDR2 SVGAGI (reference sequence). The CDR3 loop is CASSITGDTEAFF. CDR3 nucleotides: TGTGCCAGCAGTATTACAGGGGACACTGAAGCTTTCTTT.

The J gene is TRBJ1-1, the V gene TRBV29-1; D remains unclear. Germline lookup yields CDR1 SQVTM and CDR2 ANQGSEA. CDR3 length: 13 amino acids. V lost 4 bases to trimming and J lost 4 bases, with 13 bases between them. The CDR3 loop reads CSVASNEVTEAFF. The CDR3 nucleotides read TGCAGCGTTGCCAGTAACGAGGTCACTGAAGCTTTCTTT.

This chain uses TRBV5-1 with TRBJ2-4; D is possibly TRBD2 (6 bases). CDR3 size: 16 residues. V lost 1 base and J lost 0, with 11 bases in between. The germline CDR1 and CDR2 sequences are SGHRS and YFSETQ. The CDR3 sequence is CASSLSSGLAKNIQYF. CDR3 DNA: TGCGCCAGCAGCTTGTCCAGCGGGCTAGCCAAAAACATTCAGTACTTC.